This record covers a single T cell receptor beta chain. Its antigen is not known. Every donor was a Caucasian adult from Nashville, Tennessee. The study separated CD4+ cells into CD45RA+ naive and CD45RA-negative memory subsets. This entry belongs to a study of shared clonotypes between healthy human individuals. Study overall: Each donor's CD4 naive and CD4 memory cells filled three plates apiece, CD8 naive two, and CD8 memory one.

Method: immunoSEQ multiplex PCR; TCRdb's copy keeps in-frame clones and lacks some. The sample lists about 1.1 million clones, 60% to 85% occurring once. Study-level findings and limits: Estimated richness was generally greater in naive than memory subsets.

Trimming removed 3 bases at V and 8 bases at J, with 17 bases between. The CDR3 contains 15 residues. The source material was memory CD4+ T cells from PBMCs. Subset: CD45RA-negative fraction. The V gene is TRBV5-3, the J gene TRBJ1-4; D perhaps matches TRBD1 (6 bases). TRBV5-3 is sorted into the ORF group, with uncertain function. The source of this sequence is a man aged 18 to 30 in good health. Some clones in this sample may be carry-over from other donors' samples. The CDR3 spells CARSWLTGRGEKLFF. The CDR3 DNA is TGTGCCAGAAGCTGGCTGACAGGCCGGGGGGAAAAACTGTTTTTT.